These 29 T cell receptor beta chains were sequenced from one sample in a study of CD4 T cells in relation to SARS-CoV-2 and coronaviruses. No antigen has been identified for these receptors. Here immunoSEQ multiplex PCR was the method, and the copy in TCRdb shows in-frame clones only, minus some. The sample lists tens of thousands of clones, 73% occurring once. The unexposed donors gave CD4+ T cells in about 2011-2019, prior to COVID-19. After about 11 days of culture, CD4+ T cells were isolated. The sample was CD4+ T cells from PBMCs, cultured in vitro. The receptors come from a human donor in good health.

This clone was counted between two and nine times. The chain joins TRBV18 to TRBJ1-5; possible D gene TRBD1, 6 bases. The CDR3 covers 15 residues. The ends were cut back, 2 bases at V and 4 bases at J, with 12 bases in the middle. The V gene's germline CDR1 is KGHSH and CDR2 LQKENI. The CDR3 DNA reads TGTGCCAGCTCACCAACGGGGGCAAAGAATCAGCCCCAGCATTTT. Protein sequence: CASSPTGAKNQPQHF.

The V and J genes are TRBV28 and TRBJ1-5; 7 nucleotides align to TRBD1. Trimming cost V 5 bases and J 0 bases; bases outside gene matches: 4. The CDR3 length is 15 residues. CDR1 is MDHEN, CDR2 SYDVKM, per germline. This CDR3 is CASSAPGGSNQPQHF. Written as DNA, the CDR3 is TGTGCCAGCAGTGCCCCAGGGGGTAGCAATCAGCCCCAGCATTTT.

In its sample, this clone was seen once. The genes are TRBV11-2 and TRBJ2-7; TRBD2 aligns across 11 bases. CDR3 length: 17 amino acids. The germline V gene encodes CDR1 SGHAT and CDR2 FQNNGV. V was clipped by 0 bases and J by 4 bases; unmatched bases: 8. The CDR3 nucleotides read TGTGCCAGCAGCTTAGAAGGTAGCGGGAGGGCCTTTTACGAGCAGTACTTC. Translating gives CASSLEGSGRAFYEQYF.

The chain couples TRBV9 to TRBJ2-5, with D perhaps being TRBD1 or TRBD2 (7 bases each). The CDR3 loop spans 15 amino acids. Per germline, CDR1 SGDLS and CDR2 YYNGEE. V was clipped by 6 bases and J by 5 bases, with 20 bases between them. The CDR3 reads CASNRGADRVETQYF. The DNA of the CDR3 is TGTGCCAGCAACCGGGGGGCTGACAGGGTTGAGACCCAGTACTTC.

In this sample, this clone turned up a few times. The genes are TRBV5-6 and TRBJ2-7; 9 bases are shared with TRBD1. V trimming: 2 bases; J trimming: 3 bases; junction bases outside the gene matches: 9. Looked up from germline, CDR1 is SGHDT and CDR2 is YYEEEE. This CDR3 has 16 amino acids. The CDR3, as DNA: TGTGCCAGCAGCTTTCCAAACCCGGGACAGGGCTACGAGCAGTACTTC. It specifies CASSFPNPGQGYEQYF.

Only a few counts were recorded for this clone. The rearrangement uses TRBV9 and TRBJ1-3; TRBD1 agrees at 7 bases. J was trimmed by 0 bases and V by 0 bases; bases with no gene match: 12. The CDR3 has 19 amino acids. The germline CDR1 and CDR2 sequences are SGDLS and YYNGEE. The CDR3, as DNA: TGTGCCAGCAGCGTAGCTACTGGGGCGACAGGGACCTCTGGAAACACCATATATTTT. This codes for CASSVATGATGTSGNTIYF.

This rearrangement joins TRBV9 to TRBJ2-2; 8 nucleotides agree with TRBD2. The CDR3 totals 15 residues. With V trimmed by 2 bases and J by 7 bases, 7 bases remained unmatched. The germline V gene encodes CDR1 SGDLS and CDR2 YYNGEE. CDR3 bases: TGTGCCAGCAGCGTTGTGAGCGGGGGAGGCGGGGAGCTGTTTTTT. Translated: CASSVVSGGGGELFF.

The V gene is TRBV5-1, the J gene TRBJ1-1; 10 bases fit TRBD1. Trimming removed 2 bases from V and 3 bases from J; junction bases left unmatched: 22. The CDR3 is 21 residues long. Germline CDR1 is SGHRS and CDR2 is YFSETQ. The CDR3 DNA sequence: TGCGCCAGCAGCTTCTTGTCCATCCGGGACAGGGGACCAACACGTCACACTGAAGCTTTCTTT. This sequence encodes CASSFLSIRDRGPTRHTEAFF.

This clone was recorded only once. This sequence joins TRBV7-2 and TRBJ1-6; D unclear. Germline values: CDR1 SGHTA, CDR2 FQGNSA. V gave up 1 base and J gave up 9 bases, with 13 bases separating them. The CDR3 covers 15 residues. The CDR3 DNA is TGTGCCAGCAGCTTAGTCCCTGAAGGTGGTTCACCCCTCCACTTT. Translating gives CASSLVPEGGSPLHF. The variable domain in full, completed from reference TRBV7-2 and TRBJ1-6, reads GAGVSQSPSNKVTEKGKDVELRCDPISGHTALYWYRQSLGQGLEFLIYFQGNSAPDKSGLPSDRFSAERTGGSVSTLTIQRTQQEDSAVYLCASSLVPEGGSPLHFGNGTRLTVT.

The chain combines TRBV6-5 with TRBJ1-2, with D unclear. The CDR3 is 13 residues long. V shed 0 bases and J shed 7 bases, with 9 bases lying between them. The germline CDR1 and CDR2 sequences are MNHEY and SVGAGI. CDR3 amino acids: CASSYSRERGYTF. DNA for the CDR3: TGTGCCAGCAGTTACTCGAGAGAACGTGGCTACACCTTC.

The V call is TRBV5-1, the J call TRBJ1-3, with D possibly matching TRBD1 (6 bases). This CDR3 is 14 amino acids long. The V end was cut by 2 bases, the J end by 4 bases, with 10 bases between. The V gene's germline CDR1 is SGHRS and CDR2 YFSETQ. CDR3 amino acids: CASSFGDKGNTIYF. CDR3 bases: TGCGCCAGCAGCTTTGGGGACAAAGGAAACACCATATATTTT.

The chain couples TRBV27 to TRBJ1-2; 9 bases are a match to TRBD1. The germline V gene has CDR1 MNHEY and CDR2 SMNVEV (reference sequence). This CDR3 region has 14 residues. Germline trimming cut 6 bases from V and 4 bases from J; bases unmatched to any gene: 6. Written as DNA, the CDR3 is TGTGCCAGCAGAAGAGGGACAGGGATCTATGGCTACACCTTC. Translated, it gives CASRRGTGIYGYTF.

The chain has TRBV20-1 and TRBJ1-5; no definite D call. The germline V gene encodes CDR1 DFQATT and CDR2 SNEGSKA (reference sequence). V lost 3 bases and J lost 5, with 23 bases in between. The CDR3 spans 17 residues. As DNA, the CDR3 is TGCAGTGCTAGTCGCCAACCCACCGGCACTTGGGATCAGCCCCAGCATTTT. Translated, it gives CSASRQPTGTWDQPQHF.

This clone was seen just once. This chain joins TRBV11-3 and TRBJ2-2; TRBD1 matches 10 bases. In germline, CDR1 is SGHNT, CDR2 YENEEA. V gave up 3 bases and J gave up 4 bases; unmatched junction bases: 5. The CDR3 totals 16 residues. CDR3 sequence reads: CASSFPGQGSTGELFF. The DNA of the CDR3 is TGTGCCAGCAGCTTTCCGGGACAGGGGTCCACCGGGGAGCTGTTTTTT.

The chain recombines TRBV20-1 with TRBJ2-5, with TRBD2 matching 12 bases. With 3 bases clipped from V and 4 bases from J, the junction kept 15 bases outside the gene matches. Germline CDR1 DFQATT, CDR2 SNEGSKA (reference sequence). This CDR3 is built from 18 residues. The CDR3 DNA is TGCAGTGCTAGTTCTCCGGGACTAGCGGGCAATGACCCAGAGACCCAGTACTTC. The encoded protein is CSASSPGLAGNDPETQYF.

The chain combines TRBV5-1 with TRBJ2-1, with unresolved D. Germline CDR1 reads SGHRS; CDR2 reads YFSETQ. The CDR3 is made up of 13 amino acids. Trimming removed 4 bases at V and 7 bases at J, with 12 bases between. CDR3 nucleotides: TGCGCCAGCAGCCCCTTCTCGGAAAATGAGCAGTTCTTC. Translation gives CASSPFSENEQFF.

V gene TRBV5-4 combines with J gene TRBJ2-7; 7 bases align to TRBD2. V shed 0 bases, J shed 4 bases, and the junction held 1 base outside the gene matches. The germline CDR1 and CDR2 sequences are SGHNT and YYREEE (reference sequence). The CDR3 loop spans 13 amino acids. The CDR3: CASSLGGGYEQYF. In DNA form, the CDR3 reads TGTGCCAGCAGCTTGGGGGGGGGTTACGAGCAGTACTTC.

The rearrangement uses TRBV3-1 (or the pseudogene TRBV3-2) and TRBJ2-3; 9 bases line up with TRBD2. The germline V gene encodes CDR1 LGHDT and CDR2 YNNKEL (reference sequence). V gave up 4 bases and J gave up 2 bases; unmatched junction bases: 10. The CDR3 length is 17 residues. The CDR3 DNA is TGTGCCAGCAGCCGGGAGATTCTAGCGGGGATCACAGATACGCAGTATTTT. This codes for CASSREILAGITDTQYF.

The chain is built from TRBV7-2 and TRBJ2-2; TRBD1 might be the D (5 bases). Trimming took off 2 bases at V and 2 bases at J, with 6 bases between the two ends. CDR1 is SGHTA, CDR2 FQGNSA, per germline. CDR3 length: 14 amino acids. The CDR3 sequence: CASSLQGNTGELFF. The CDR3, as DNA: TGTGCCAGCAGCTTACAGGGAAACACCGGGGAGCTGTTTTTT. Full variable domain (remainder filled in from reference TRBV7-2 and TRBJ2-2): GAGVSQSPSNKVTEKGKDVELRCDPISGHTALYWYRQSLGQGLEFLIYFQGNSAPDKSGLPSDRFSAERTGGSVSTLTIQRTQQEDSAVYLCASSLQGNTGELFFGEGSRLTVL.

The CDR3 DNA reads as TGTGCCGGGGGGGTATGGAGCCAAGAGACCCAGTACTTC. Residues: CAGGVWSQETQYF. The chain joins TRBV2 to TRBJ2-5, with 7 bases aligning to TRBD2. J was trimmed by 1 base and V by 11 bases; bases with no gene match: 7. Germline assignment: CDR1 SNHLY and CDR2 FYNNEI. CDR3 size: 13 residues.

The chain carries TRBV5-1 and TRBJ2-4; a weak D match, TRBD2 (6 bases). Germline loops: CDR1 SGHRS, CDR2 YFSETQ. The CDR3 loop spans 15 amino acids. Trimming took 3 bases from V and 8 from J, leaving 18 bases between them. In nucleotides, the CDR3 is TGCGCCAGCAGCTGGGGGGACCAGTTAGGGGACATTCAGTACTTC. It specifies CASSWGDQLGDIQYF.

The J gene is TRBJ2-7, the V gene TRBV4-1; 7 nucleotides align to TRBD2. Trimming took 0 bases from V and 2 from J; bases not matched to a gene: 7. The germline V gene encodes CDR1 MGHRA and CDR2 YSYEKL. CDR3 length equals 16 residues. The CDR3 DNA is TGCGCCAGCAGCCAAGATTCGGCGGGAGCGCCCTACGAGCAGTACTTC. Translating it yields CASSQDSAGAPYEQYF.

This clone was counted once. The V gene is TRBV7-9, the J gene TRBJ1-3; tentative D call: TRBD1 (5 bases). The germline CDR1 and CDR2 sequences are SEHNR and FQNEAQ (reference sequence). The CDR3 runs to 16 residues. V lost 1 base, J lost 4 bases, and 14 bases lay in between. The CDR3: CASSLEVGGKGNTIYF. The CDR3 DNA reads TGTGCCAGCAGCTTAGAAGTTGGGGGGAAAGGAAACACCATATATTTT.

The genes are TRBV6-2 or TRBV6-3 and TRBJ2-7, with 8 positions matching TRBD1. The length of the CDR3 is 14 residues. Germline V gives CDR1 MNHEY, CDR2 SVGEGT. After removal of 5 bases from V and 2 bases from J, the junction contained 5 bases not matched to a gene. The CDR3 DNA is TGTGCCAGCAGTGGCGGGACAGGTCCCTACGAGCAGTACTTC. It yields the protein CASSGGTGPYEQYF.

This chain joins TRBV10-3 and TRBJ2-2; 14 nucleotides match TRBD2. This CDR3 is 18 amino acids long. The V gene's germline CDR1 is ENHRY and CDR2 SYGVKD. V trimming: 4 bases; J trimming: 7 bases; junction bases outside the gene matches: 11. CDR3 region: CAISVRLAGGPFGGELFF. CDR3 nucleotides: TGTGCCATCAGTGTCCGACTAGCGGGAGGGCCTTTTGGCGGGGAGCTGTTTTTT.

This clone has just a few counts. The genes are TRBV18 and TRBJ2-7, with 7 bases that match TRBD2. The J segment lost 0 bases and the V segment lost 1 base, leaving 0 bases of the junction unmatched. The CDR3 length is 14 residues. Looked up from germline, CDR1 is KGHSH and CDR2 is LQKENI. CDR3 sequence: CASSPRGGSYEQYF. The CDR3 DNA reads as TGTGCCAGCTCACCACGGGGGGGCTCCTACGAGCAGTACTTC.

The count of this clone is one. The rearrangement joins TRBV30 to TRBJ2-3; D gene unclear. The CDR3 spans 12 residues. The germline V gene encodes CDR1 GTSNPN and CDR2 SVGIG (reference sequence). V dropped 3 bases and J dropped 3 bases, with 7 bases sitting between them. The CDR3 is CAWSPQTDTQYF. CDR3 sequence (DNA): TGTGCCTGGAGCCCCCAAACAGATACGCAGTATTTT.

The sample holds one count of this clone. The chain couples TRBV21-1 to TRBJ2-5; no DNA check was done on the table's D call, TRBD2. TRBV21-1 is a documented pseudogene. The CDR3 totals 16 residues. In DNA, the CDR3 is TGTGCCAGCAGCGCTCTAGCGGGGGTACGAGGAGAGACCCAGTACTTC. Translation: CASSALAGVRGETQYF.

The rearrangement joins TRBV5-1 to TRBJ1-2, with 9 bases matching TRBD1. The ends lost 0 bases at V and 10 bases at J; junction bases unmatched: 13. This CDR3 spans 16 amino acids. Per the germline V gene, CDR1 is SGHRS and CDR2 is YFSETQ. The DNA for the CDR3 is TGCGCCAGCAGCTTGGACGGTACTACAGGGGGCTGGGTCTACACCTTC. Protein: CASSLDGTTGGWVYTF. Supplemented by reference TRBV5-1 and TRBJ1-2, the full variable domain reads KAGVTQTPRYLIKTRGQQVTLSCSPISGHRSVSWYQQTPGQGLQFLFEYFSETQRNKGNFPGRFSGRQFSNSRSEMNVSTLELGDSALYLCASSLDGTTGGWVYTFGSGTRLTVV.